One T cell receptor (beta chain) is described in this entry. This sample is part of a study of STAT5B mutations in CD4+ large granular lymphocyte leukemia. TCRdb keeps only in-frame clones here, not all; method: immunoSEQ multiplex PCR. The data hold more than 20,000 clones, with roughly three quarters observed a single time. J was trimmed by 4 bases and V by 5 bases; bases with no gene match: 13. This CDR3 contains 16 residues. Germline CDR1 reads SGHRS; CDR2 reads YFSETQ. This sequence originates from a human donor in good health. The rearrangement uses TRBV5-1 and TRBJ1-2; 8 bases map to TRBD1. Sequencing was performed on CD4+ T cells from blood buffy coats. CDR3 nucleotide sequence: TGCGCCAGCAGAGGGCCAACTTCCAGGGGGCTCTATGGCTACACCTTC. Its translation: CASRGPTSRGLYGYTF. Complete variable domain (other parts from reference TRBV5-1 and TRBJ1-2): KAGVTQTPRYLIKTRGQQVTLSCSPISGHRSVSWYQQTPGQGLQFLFEYFSETQRNKGNFPGRFSGRQFSNSRSEMNVSTLELGDSALYLCASRGPTSRGLYGYTFGSGTRLTVV.